The T cell receptor beta chain described here comes from a study of tumor-infiltrating lymphocytes in oesophageal squamous cell carcinoma. Losses at the gene ends were 5 bases for V and 7 bases for J; bases not matched to a gene: 12. This CDR3 spans 15 amino acids. Germline assignment: CDR1 SGHAT and CDR2 FQDESV (reference sequence). In TCRdb, the PCR reads were re-called with MiXCR into one record per CDR3 protein. The data contain roughly 13,000 distinct CDR3 sequences, 40% to 60% of them seen just once; the ten biggest clones take up around 15%. V gene TRBV11-1 combines with J gene TRBJ2-7; 9 bases line up with TRBD1. This TCR came from a male donor with esophageal squamous cell carcinoma. The sequencing input was blood. The CDR3 is CASSKPGQGFNEQYF. CDR3 DNA sequence: TGTGCCAGCAGCAAACCGGGACAGGGATTCAATGAGCAGTACTTC.